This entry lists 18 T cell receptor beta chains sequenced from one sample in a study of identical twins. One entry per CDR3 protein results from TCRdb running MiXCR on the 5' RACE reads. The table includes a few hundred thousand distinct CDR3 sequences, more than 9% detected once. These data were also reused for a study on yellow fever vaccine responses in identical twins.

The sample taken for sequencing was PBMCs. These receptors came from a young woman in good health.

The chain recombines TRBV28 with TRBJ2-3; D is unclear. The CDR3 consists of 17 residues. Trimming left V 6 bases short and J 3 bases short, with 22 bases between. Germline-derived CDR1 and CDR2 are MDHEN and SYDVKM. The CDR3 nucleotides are TGTGCCAGCAGCCCCCCTCTTCAGACACCCTATACAGATACGCAGTATTTT. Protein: CASSPPLQTPYTDTQYF.

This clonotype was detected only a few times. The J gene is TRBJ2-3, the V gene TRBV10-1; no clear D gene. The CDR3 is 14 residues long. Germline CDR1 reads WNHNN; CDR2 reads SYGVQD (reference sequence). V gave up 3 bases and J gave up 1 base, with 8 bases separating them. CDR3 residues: CASSDPGRTDTQYF. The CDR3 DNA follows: TGCGCCAGCAGTGATCCGGGTCGCACAGATACGCAGTATTTT.

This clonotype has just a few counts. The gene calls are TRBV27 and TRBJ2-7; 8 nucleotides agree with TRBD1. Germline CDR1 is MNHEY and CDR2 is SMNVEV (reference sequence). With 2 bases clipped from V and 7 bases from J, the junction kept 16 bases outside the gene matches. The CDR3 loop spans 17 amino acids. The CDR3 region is CASSLEAPTGTGSEQYF. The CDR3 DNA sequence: TGTGCCAGCAGTTTAGAAGCCCCGACCGGGACAGGATCAGAGCAGTACTTC.

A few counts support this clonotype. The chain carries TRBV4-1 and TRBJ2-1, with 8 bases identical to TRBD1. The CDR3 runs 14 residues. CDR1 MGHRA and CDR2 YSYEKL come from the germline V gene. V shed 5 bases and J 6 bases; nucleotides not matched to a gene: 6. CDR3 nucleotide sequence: TGCGCCAGCAGCGCTGGACAGGGCAGCAATGAGCAGTTCTTC. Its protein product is CASSAGQGSNEQFF.

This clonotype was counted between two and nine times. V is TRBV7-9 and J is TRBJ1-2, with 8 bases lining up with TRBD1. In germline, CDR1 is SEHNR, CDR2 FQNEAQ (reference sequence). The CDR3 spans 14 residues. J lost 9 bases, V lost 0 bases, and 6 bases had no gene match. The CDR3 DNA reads TGTGCCAGCAGCTTAGCTGTCGCAGGGGGCAGCTACACCTTC. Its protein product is CASSLAVAGGSYTF.

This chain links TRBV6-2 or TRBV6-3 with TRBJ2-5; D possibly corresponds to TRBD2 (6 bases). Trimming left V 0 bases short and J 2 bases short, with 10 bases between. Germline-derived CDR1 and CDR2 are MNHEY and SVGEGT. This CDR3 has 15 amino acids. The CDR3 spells CASSYSIAAQETQYF. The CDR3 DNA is TGTGCCAGCAGTTACTCGATAGCGGCACAAGAGACCCAGTACTTC.

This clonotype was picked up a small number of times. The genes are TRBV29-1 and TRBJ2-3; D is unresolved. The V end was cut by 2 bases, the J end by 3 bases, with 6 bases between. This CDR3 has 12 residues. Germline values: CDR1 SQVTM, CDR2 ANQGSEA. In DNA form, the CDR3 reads TGCAGCGTTGAATCCCAGACAGATACGCAGTATTTT. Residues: CSVESQTDTQYF.

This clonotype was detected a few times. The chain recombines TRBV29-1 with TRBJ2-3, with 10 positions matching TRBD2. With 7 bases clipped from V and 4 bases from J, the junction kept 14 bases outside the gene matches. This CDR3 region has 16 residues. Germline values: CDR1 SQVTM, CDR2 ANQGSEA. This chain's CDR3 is CSAFSGRSLRPDTQYF. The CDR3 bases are TGCAGCGCGTTTAGCGGGAGGAGTTTGAGGCCAGATACGCAGTATTTT.

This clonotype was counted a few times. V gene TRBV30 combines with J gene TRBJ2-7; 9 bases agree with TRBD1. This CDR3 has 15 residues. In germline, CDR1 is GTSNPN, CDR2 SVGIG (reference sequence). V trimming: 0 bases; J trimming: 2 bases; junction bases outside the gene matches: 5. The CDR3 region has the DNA TGTGCCTGGAGTGTACGGGACAGGGTAACCTACGAGCAGTACTTC. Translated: CAWSVRDRVTYEQYF.

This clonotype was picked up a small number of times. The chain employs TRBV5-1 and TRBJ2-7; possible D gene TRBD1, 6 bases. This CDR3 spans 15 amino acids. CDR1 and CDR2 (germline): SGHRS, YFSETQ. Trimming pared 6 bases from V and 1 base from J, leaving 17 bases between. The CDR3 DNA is TGCGCCAGCAACCCACTAACCGGACAGTCCTACGAGCAGTACTTC. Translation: CASNPLTGQSYEQYF.

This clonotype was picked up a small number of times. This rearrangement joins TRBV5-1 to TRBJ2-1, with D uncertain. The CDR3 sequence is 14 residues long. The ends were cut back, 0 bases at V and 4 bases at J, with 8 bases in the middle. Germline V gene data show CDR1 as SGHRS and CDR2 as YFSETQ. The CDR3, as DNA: TGCGCCAGCAGCTTGGAGGCAGATTACAATGAGCAGTTCTTC. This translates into CASSLEADYNEQFF.

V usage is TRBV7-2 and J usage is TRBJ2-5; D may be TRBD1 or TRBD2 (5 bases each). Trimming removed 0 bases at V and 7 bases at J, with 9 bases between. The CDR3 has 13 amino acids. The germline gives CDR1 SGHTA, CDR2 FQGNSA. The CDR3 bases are TGTGCCAGCAGCTTAGCCCCCGGGACGACCCAGTACTTC. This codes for CASSLAPGTTQYF.

CDR3: CSARDPLGSFEQYF. The CDR3 DNA reads as TGCAGTGCTAGAGATCCACTAGGGTCGTTCGAGCAGTACTTC. The chain has TRBV20-1 and TRBJ2-7; weak D call: TRBD2 (5 bases). V lost 0 bases to trimming and J lost 6 bases, with 15 bases between them. The CDR3 extends over 14 amino acids. From germline, CDR1 is DFQATT and CDR2 SNEGSKA (reference sequence).

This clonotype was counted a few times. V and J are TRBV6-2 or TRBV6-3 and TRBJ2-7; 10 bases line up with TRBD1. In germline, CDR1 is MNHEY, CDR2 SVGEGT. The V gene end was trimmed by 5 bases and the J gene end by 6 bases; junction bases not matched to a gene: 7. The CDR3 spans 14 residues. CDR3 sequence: CASSDRGPVSEQYF. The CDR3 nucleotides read TGTGCCAGCAGTGACAGGGGGCCCGTCTCCGAGCAGTACTTC.

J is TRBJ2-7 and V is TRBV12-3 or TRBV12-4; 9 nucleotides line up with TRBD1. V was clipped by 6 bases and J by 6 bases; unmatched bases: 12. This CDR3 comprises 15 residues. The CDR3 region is CASRTSGTGTREQYF. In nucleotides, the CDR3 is TGTGCCAGCAGGACCTCCGGGACAGGGACCCGCGAGCAGTACTTC.

In DNA form, the CDR3 reads TGTGCCAGCAGCCAGGAACTAGCGGTCTCCTACAATGAGCAGTTCTTC. The encoded protein is CASSQELAVSYNEQFF. This chain connects TRBV3-1 to TRBJ2-1, with 8 positions matching TRBD2. V was clipped by 3 bases and J by 0 bases; unmatched bases: 4. This CDR3 is built from 16 residues. Germline loops: CDR1 LGHDT, CDR2 YNNKEL (reference sequence).

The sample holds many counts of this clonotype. The CDR3 nucleotides read TGTGCCAGCAGCTGGGGGGGGGTCCAGCATTTT. Protein: CASSWGGVQHF. The chain joins TRBV12-3 or TRBV12-4 to TRBJ1-5; D possibly corresponds to TRBD1 (5 bases). V was trimmed by 6 bases and J by 12 bases, leaving 12 bases between them. The CDR3 totals 11 residues.

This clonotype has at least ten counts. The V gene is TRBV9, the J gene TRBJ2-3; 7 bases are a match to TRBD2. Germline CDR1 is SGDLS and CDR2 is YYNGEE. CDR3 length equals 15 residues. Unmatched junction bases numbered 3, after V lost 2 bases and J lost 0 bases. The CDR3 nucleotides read TGTGCCAGCAGCGTCTCTAGCGGAAGCACAGATACGCAGTATTTT. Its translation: CASSVSSGSTDTQYF.